These T cell receptor beta chains were read from a single sample in a study of CD8 T cells in Susac syndrome. Each CDR3 protein gets one entry after TCRdb re-called the immunoSEQ multiplex PCR reads with MiXCR. This sample yields some 120,000 distinct CDR3 sequences, of which around 96% are seen a single time; more than 0.095% belongs to the top ten. The sequenced material came from CD4+ T cells from PBMCs. The origin of the receptors is a human donor in good health. CDR3s include the opening cysteine and the closing phenylalanine or tryptophan. The D gene is left open where the match is weak. The size entry is marked missing in some rows and otherwise reads once, few, many or a size class.

NA | TRBJ1-3 | 13 | TRBV7-9 | NA | CASSLGATNTIYF
TRBD1 | TRBJ2-6 | 19 | TRBV7-2 | NA | CASSLAGQGGSSGANVLTF
TRBD1 | TRBJ1-6 | 14 | TRBV28 | NA | CATTGASYNSPLHF
TRBD2 | TRBJ2-5 | 17 | TRBV6-1 | NA | CASSRGLAGGFQETQYF
NA | TRBJ2-7 | 12 | TRBV29-1 | NA | CSGAGSSYEQYF
TRBD1 | TRBJ2-4 | 15 | TRBV12-3/TRBV12-4 | NA | CASRGRQGVKNIQYF
NA | TRBJ1-1 | 12 | TRBV7-9 | NA | CASGTMNTEAFF
NA | TRBJ1-1 | 14 | TRBV3-1 | once | CASSQDGQGSAAFF
NA | TRBJ2-1 | 12 | TRBV29-1 | once | CSVLRGNNEQFF
NA | TRBJ2-5 | 14 | TRBV6-1 | few | CASSRGQLQETQYF
TRBD1 | TRBJ2-7 | 15 | TRBV29-1 | NA | CSVEDRQGAGYEQYF
NA | TRBJ2-1 | 15 | TRBV5-1 | NA | CASSGDGSSYNEQFF
NA | TRBJ2-2 | 14 | TRBV7-8 | NA | CASGIRDNTGELFF
TRBD1 | TRBJ1-2 | 15 | TRBV20-1 | NA | CSAAGTGGNNYGYTF
NA | TRBJ2-7 | 11 | TRBV3-1 | few | CASGRGEEQYF
NA | TRBJ2-7 | 15 | TRBV15 | NA | CATSRALPGQDEQYF
TRBD1 | TRBJ2-3 | 15 | TRBV5-6 | NA | CASSLGGQYTDTQYF
NA | TRBJ1-2 | 14 | TRBV6-6 | NA | CASSYSRGSYGYTF
TRBD1 | TRBJ1-4 | 15 | TRBV7-9 | NA | CASSLVPQGSEKLFF
TRBD1 | TRBJ1-1 | 14 | TRBV3-1 | NA | CASSRLTGETEAFF
NA | TRBJ1-4 | 16 | TRBV2 | NA | CASTGGLGPTNEKLFF
NA | TRBJ1-1 | 14 | TRBV29-1 | NA | CSVGKRQINTEAFF
TRBD2 | TRBJ2-5 | 15 | TRBV7-2 | NA | CASSSGLAGQETQYF
TRBD2 | TRBJ2-1 | 16 | TRBV6-1 | NA | CASTLFGTSGYNEQFF
NA | TRBJ2-3 | 17 | TRBV3-1 | NA | CASSQRVAGYRADTQYF
NA | TRBJ2-3 | 16 | TRBV7-2 | NA | CASSLLSAGVTDTQYF
TRBD1 | TRBJ2-2 | 13 | TRBV7-9 | NA | CASSSSGTGELFF
TRBD2 | TRBJ2-3 | 15 | TRBV12-3/TRBV12-4 | NA | CASRLSGSRTDTQYF
TRBD2 | TRBJ2-3 | 14 | TRBV7-9 | NA | CASSQQAGGDTQYF
NA | TRBJ2-1 | 11 | TRBV12-3/TRBV12-4 | NA | CASSRQNEQFF
NA | TRBJ1-5 | 15 | TRBV3-1 | once | CASSQDATEHQPQHF
TRBD1 | TRBJ2-5 | 14 | TRBV10-3 | NA | CAISAGQGSETQYF
NA | TRBJ2-2 | 14 | TRBV11-2 | NA | CASSLTQAAGELFF
NA | TRBJ2-2 | 13 | TRBV27 | NA | CASSLLQTGELFF
NA | TRBJ2-5 | 14 | TRBV2 | NA | CASSEGTLKETQYF
NA | TRBJ1-5 | 15 | TRBV7-2 | NA | CASSSGEHSNQPQHF
TRBD2 | TRBJ2-1 | 15 | TRBV5-1 | NA | CASSSSGAGGIEQFF